The TCR beta chain described here comes from a study of monozygotic twins with inflammatory bowel disease. CDR1 and CDR2 (germline): LGHNA, YSLEER. The CDR3 contains 18 residues. Reprocessing the 5' RACE reads, TCRdb reports a single entry for every CDR3 protein and omits DNA. Seen in this sample are about 300,000 distinct CDR3 sequences; the ten most common clones hold roughly 5.2%. The genes are TRBV4-3 and TRBJ2-6; TCRdb's D call of TRBD2 is untestable without DNA. The sequence was collected from a human donor with ulcerative colitis or Crohn's disease, or a healthy co-twin of an affected twin (not recorded which). Material: blood. CDR3 loop: CASSQEGRFYSGANVLTF.